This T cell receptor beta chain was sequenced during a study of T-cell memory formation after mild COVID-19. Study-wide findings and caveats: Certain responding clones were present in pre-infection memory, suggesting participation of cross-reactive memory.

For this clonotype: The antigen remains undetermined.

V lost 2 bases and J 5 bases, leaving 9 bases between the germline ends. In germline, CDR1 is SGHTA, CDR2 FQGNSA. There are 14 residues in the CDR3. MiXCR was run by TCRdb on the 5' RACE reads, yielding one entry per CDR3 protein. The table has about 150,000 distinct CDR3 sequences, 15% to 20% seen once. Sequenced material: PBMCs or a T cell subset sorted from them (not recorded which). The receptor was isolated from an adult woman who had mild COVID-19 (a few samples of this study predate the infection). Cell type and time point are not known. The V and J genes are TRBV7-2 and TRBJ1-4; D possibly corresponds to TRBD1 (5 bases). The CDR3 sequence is CASSLLGGNEKLFF. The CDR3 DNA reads TGTGCCAGCAGCTTATTGGGGGGGAATGAAAAACTGTTTTTT. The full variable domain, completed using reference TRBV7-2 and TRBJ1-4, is GAGVSQSPSNKVTEKGKDVELRCDPISGHTALYWYRQSLGQGLEFLIYFQGNSAPDKSGLPSDRFSAERTGGSVSTLTIQRTQQEDSAVYLCASSLLGGNEKLFFGSGTQLSVL.